This is a list of T cell receptor beta chains from one sample in a study of early T cells in non-severe SARS-CoV-2 infection. TCRdb re-called the 5' RACE reads through MiXCR, storing one row per CDR3 protein. The data hold nearly 90,000 distinct CDR3 sequences, with about 15% observed a single time. Specimen: whole blood. All receptors derive from an adult who was a healthcare worker with PCR-confirmed SARS-CoV-2 infection or an uninfected control (not recorded which). The CDR3 runs from the conserved cysteine through the conserved F or W. The D gene is left open where the match is weak. A row's size may be missing; if present it is once, few, many or a size class.

v_call	j_call	d_call	clone_size	cdr3_aa	cdr3_nt
TRBV7-2	TRBJ2-7	NA	few	CASSLDATRSGYEQYF	TGTGCCAGCAGCTTAGACGCGACCCGTTCGGGCTACGAGCAGTACTTC
TRBV5-1	TRBJ2-7	TRBD2	many	CASSLDPGLAGEQYF	TGCGCCAGCAGCTTGGACCCGGGACTAGCGGGCGAGCAGTACTTC
TRBV6-5	TRBJ2-1	NA	NA	CASQKTGTRHNEQFF	TGTGCCAGCCAAAAAACCGGGACCCGACACAATGAGCAGTTCTTC
TRBV7-2	TRBJ2-1	NA	many	CASSFESSYNEQFF	TGTGCCAGCAGCTTTGAGAGCTCCTACAATGAGCAGTTCTTC
TRBV4-1	TRBJ1-5	NA	NA	CASSPRDSNQPQHF	TGCGCCAGCAGCCCCCGAGACAGCAATCAGCCCCAGCATTTT
TRBV28	TRBJ2-7	NA	NA	CASKTDGAYEQYF	TGTGCCAGTAAGACGGACGGGGCATACGAGCAGTACTTC
TRBV6-5	TRBJ1-1	TRBD1	NA	CASSRTGAGAFF	TGTGCCAGCAGTCGTACAGGGGCAGGGGCTTTCTTT
TRBV12-3/TRBV12-4	TRBJ2-7	NA	many	CASSPADLQPAYEQYF	TGTGCCAGCAGTCCCGCAGACCTGCAGCCCGCCTACGAGCAGTACTTC
TRBV5-1	TRBJ1-6	TRBD1	NA	CASSLMMAGGRSPLHF	TGCGCCAGCAGCTTGATGATGGCAGGGGGACGATCACCCCTCCACTTT
TRBV7-9	TRBJ2-1	NA	NA	CASSLAAEQFF	TGTGCCAGCAGCTTAGCGGCTGAGCAGTTCTTC
TRBV11-3	TRBJ2-2	NA	few	CASSSRGTNTGELFF	TGTGCCAGCAGCTCCAGGGGTACGAACACCGGGGAGCTGTTTTTT
TRBV6-5	TRBJ1-5	NA	NA	CASSSTGVNQPQHF	TGTGCCAGCAGTTCCACCGGGGTTAATCAGCCCCAGCATTTT
TRBV2	TRBJ1-2	NA	few	CASGRDNLYGYTF	TGTGCCAGCGGCCGGGACAACCTCTATGGCTACACCTTC
TRBV11-1	TRBJ1-1	NA	NA	CASSLEGEDNTEAFF	TGTGCCAGCAGCCTAGAGGGAGAGGATAACACTGAAGCTTTCTTT
TRBV7-3	TRBJ2-4	TRBD1	few	CASSLGTGGGKNIQYF	TGTGCCAGCAGCTTGGGAACAGGGGGAGGCAAAAACATTCAGTACTTC
TRBV2	TRBJ2-7	TRBD2	NA	CASSGRTSGFYEQYF	TGTGCCAGCAGCGGCCGGACTAGCGGATTCTACGAGCAGTACTTC
TRBV19	TRBJ2-7	NA	few	CASSSTGIYEQYF	TGTGCCAGTAGTTCGACAGGAATCTACGAGCAGTACTTC
TRBV7-6	TRBJ2-5	TRBD1	NA	CASSLTGVETQYF	TGTGCCAGCAGCTTAACAGGGGTAGAGACCCAGTACTTC
TRBV6-1	TRBJ2-4	TRBD2	NA	CASSEDFWGLAGALNIQYF	TGTGCCAGCAGTGAAGATTTCTGGGGACTAGCGGGGGCACTCAACATTCAGTACTTC
TRBV28	TRBJ2-7	TRBD2	few	CASSLGTSVWQSYEQYF	TGTGCCAGCAGCCTAGGGACTAGCGTCTGGCAATCCTACGAGCAGTACTTC
TRBV10-2	TRBJ2-1	TRBD2	few	CASMTSGSRREQFF	TGCGCCAGCATGACTAGCGGGAGCCGGAGGGAGCAGTTCTTC
TRBV19	TRBJ2-2	TRBD2	NA	CASSIIAPSGSSGELFF	TGTGCCAGTAGTATAATAGCGCCTAGCGGGAGCAGCGGGGAGCTGTTTTTT
TRBV6-1	TRBJ2-7	NA	few	CASSEINNYSYEQYF	TGTGCCAGCAGTGAAATCAATAACTACTCCTACGAGCAGTACTTC
TRBV2	TRBJ1-5	TRBD1	NA	CASSRDRAGNQPQHF	TGTGCCAGCAGTCGGGACAGGGCTGGCAATCAGCCCCAGCATTTT
TRBV3-1	TRBJ1-3	NA	many	CASSQDLAAGNTIYF	TGTGCCAGCAGCCAAGATCTGGCAGCAGGAAACACCATATATTTT
TRBV27	TRBJ2-7	TRBD2	few	CASSLMGLAGPYEQYF	TGTGCCAGCAGCCTTATGGGACTAGCGGGGCCCTACGAGCAGTACTTC
TRBV7-9	TRBJ1-2	TRBD1	NA	CASSGGQENNYGYTF	TGTGCCAGCAGCGGGGGACAGGAAAACAACTATGGCTACACCTTC
TRBV6-2/TRBV6-3	TRBJ2-6	NA	NA	CASSLTSSGANVLTF	TGTGCCAGCAGTTTGACTAGCTCTGGGGCCAACGTCCTGACTTTC
TRBV7-8	TRBJ2-2	TRBD2	NA	CASSTGLARPGELFF	TGTGCCAGCAGCACTGGACTAGCTCGGCCCGGGGAGCTGTTTTTT
TRBV28	TRBJ2-7	NA	NA	CASSRGPGQYF	TGTGCCAGCAGTCGCGGGCCAGGGCAGTACTTC
TRBV29-1	TRBJ1-1	NA	many	CSASGRWTEAFF	TGCAGCGCCTCCGGTAGATGGACTGAAGCTTTCTTT
TRBV7-9	TRBJ2-3	TRBD2	NA	CASSLLIQPGLAGDTQYF	TGTGCCAGCAGCTTATTAATCCAACCGGGACTAGCGGGAGATACGCAGTATTTT
TRBV7-9	TRBJ2-7	TRBD1	few	CASSLVRHRGAYEQYF	TGTGCCAGCAGCTTAGTTCGGCACAGGGGTGCCTACGAGCAGTACTTC
TRBV11-2	TRBJ2-7	TRBD2	few	CASSLGLAGLLNYEQYF	TGTGCCAGCAGCTTGGGACTAGCGGGACTCTTAAATTACGAGCAGTACTTC
TRBV28	TRBJ1-1	NA	many	CASSVNTEAFF	TGTGCCAGCAGTGTCAACACTGAAGCTTTCTTT
TRBV19	TRBJ2-1	TRBD1	NA	CASSPRDSSYNEQFF	TGTGCCAGTAGTCCTCGGGACAGCTCCTACAATGAGCAGTTCTTC
TRBV4-1	TRBJ1-5	NA	many	CASSQDRGQPQHF	TGCGCCAGCAGCCAAGATAGGGGACAGCCCCAGCATTTT
TRBV2	TRBJ2-3	NA	few	CASSVRISTDTQYF	TGTGCCAGCAGTGTTAGGATAAGCACAGATACGCAGTATTTT
TRBV29-1	TRBJ1-1	NA	few	CTTGGANTEAFF	TGCACCACGGGGGGAGCGAACACTGAAGCTTTCTTT
TRBV20-1	TRBJ1-1	NA	few	CSGLWEGTEAFF	TGCAGTGGTCTTTGGGAGGGCACTGAAGCTTTCTTT
TRBV6-2/TRBV6-3	TRBJ2-7	NA	many	CASSMGEANEQYF	TGTGCCAGCTCCATGGGGGAAGCCAACGAGCAGTACTTC
TRBV27	TRBJ1-1	TRBD1	NA	CASSTTGTATEAFF	TGTGCCAGCAGTACAACCGGGACAGCCACTGAAGCTTTCTTT
TRBV10-2	TRBJ2-7	NA	NA	CASSDGRVVSYEQYF	TGCGCCAGCAGTGATGGCAGGGTAGTGTCCTACGAGCAGTACTTC
TRBV7-9	TRBJ2-7	TRBD2	few	CASSISFTGTSGSFAYEQYF	TGTGCCAGCAGCATATCGTTTACCGGGACTAGCGGGAGCTTCGCCTACGAGCAGTACTTC
TRBV7-7	TRBJ2-5	NA	few	CASSADWAQETQYF	TGTGCCAGCAGTGCCGACTGGGCGCAAGAGACCCAGTACTTC
TRBV5-1	TRBJ1-1	NA	NA	CASKKGLDSNTEAFF	TGCGCCAGCAAGAAAGGCCTCGACTCTAACACTGAAGCTTTCTTT
TRBV6-6	TRBJ2-7	NA	NA	CASSYSWGAEQYF	TGTGCCAGCAGTTACTCTTGGGGGGCCGAGCAGTACTTC
TRBV2	TRBJ2-1	NA	few	CASTRANEQFF	TGTGCCAGCACGAGGGCGAATGAGCAGTTCTTC
TRBV20-1	TRBJ1-2	NA	few	CSARVSPNYGYTF	TGCAGTGCTAGAGTGTCGCCTAACTATGGCTACACCTTC
TRBV11-2	TRBJ2-7	TRBD1	NA	CASSLGTGSAQYF	TGTGCCAGCAGCTTAGGGACAGGGTCAGCGCAGTACTTC
TRBV29-1	TRBJ1-3	NA	NA	CSADISGNTIYF	TGCAGCGCCGACATCTCTGGAAACACCATATATTTT
TRBV18	TRBJ2-7	NA	NA	CASSPAQGGIEQYF	TGTGCCAGCTCACCTGCACAGGGAGGCATCGAGCAGTACTTC
TRBV14	TRBJ2-7	NA	NA	CASSQDPGYRTYEQYF	TGTGCCAGCAGCCAAGATCCCGGATACCGTACCTACGAGCAGTACTTC
TRBV20-1	TRBJ2-2	TRBD2	few	CSASYLAGVLTGELFF	TGCAGTGCTAGTTATTTAGCGGGAGTTCTCACCGGGGAGCTGTTTTTT